This T cell receptor beta chain was profiled in a study of CD8+CD57+ T cells in acquired aplastic anemia. Study context: An average of 3.2 ug of DNA was obtained from sorted CD4+ and CD8+ cells. Study-wide results and limits: Sharing between patients and controls was observed for about 27 CD8+ CDR3 sequences. Significance was not reached for CD8+ Simpson's diversity between patients and controls.

In regard to this clonotype: The antigen is unknown.

Germline CDR1 is MGHDK and CDR2 is SYGVNS. The CDR3 sequence is 16 residues long. Trimming removed 10 bases from V and 8 bases from J; junction bases left unmatched: 16. All sequencing subjects had displayed CD8+CD57+ cell expansion on flow cytometry. No therapy was given to patients before blood sampling. Genomic DNA served as template for TCR beta VDJ and CDR3 profiling. MiXCR was run by TCRdb on the reads, yielding one entry per CDR3 protein. This table has approximately 150,000 distinct CDR3 sequences, around 43% appearing once. This rearrangement joins TRBV25-1 to TRBJ2-1; 11 bases are a match to TRBD1. The receptor comes from a human donor with aplastic anemia. What was sequenced was sorted CD4+, CD8+, or CD8+CD57+ T cells (not recorded which) from PBMCs. The CDR3 DNA is TGTGCCACCCTGGACAGGGGGCAATTGGTTAGGGATGAGCAGTTCTTC. It specifies CATLDRGQLVRDEQFF.